Presented here are 9 T cell receptor beta chains from one specimen sequenced in a study of Graves' ophthalmopathy and Graves' hyperthyroidism. Amplification from RNA transcripts yielded the TCR beta CDR3 regions. Second-round multiplex PCR came after a first-round RT-PCR that employed HTBI primers. From the multiplex PCR reads, TCRdb called clonotypes with MiXCR, one entry per CDR3 protein. Of roughly 160,000 distinct CDR3 sequences listed, around 40% are singletons. Sequencing was done on a sample of peripheral blood. The receptors stem from a man younger than 40 with Graves' ophthalmopathy.

This clonotype was recorded once. One end of the junction varies from germline; a read error may be responsible. The chain couples TRBV5-1 to TRBJ2-2; D is unresolved. CDR1 and CDR2 from the germline V gene are SGHRS and YFSETQ. The CDR3 is 13 residues long. The CDR3 spells CASSPPNTRELFF. The CDR3 nucleotides read TGCGCCAGCAGCCCGCCGAACACCAGGGAGCTGTTTTTT.

This clonotype was counted ten times or more. The chain employs TRBV20-1 and TRBJ1-5; TRBD1 might be the D (5 bases). CDR1 is DFQATT and CDR2 is SNEGSKA in the germline V gene (reference sequence). The length of the CDR3 is 16 residues. The germline V and J ends were trimmed by 0 bases and 3 bases, with 15 bases remaining between them. The CDR3, as DNA: TGCAGTGCTAGAGAATGGGGGGATCCTTTCAATCAGCCCCAGCATTTT. Its protein is CSAREWGDPFNQPQHF.

The table lists this clonotype with many counts. The chain is built from TRBV28 and TRBJ1-6, with D tentatively TRBD1 (6 bases). V was cut by 5 bases and J by 10 bases, with 15 bases left in between. Germline values: CDR1 MDHEN, CDR2 SYDVKM. This CDR3 is built from 14 residues. This CDR3 is CASSPGGRFSPLHF. In nucleotides, the CDR3 is TGTGCCAGCAGTCCGGGGGGGCGATTCTCACCCCTCCACTTT.

This clonotype was picked up many times. V usage is TRBV6-2 or TRBV6-3 and J usage is TRBJ1-1; D gene unclear. Germline CDR1 is MNHEY and CDR2 is SVGEGT. There are 12 residues in the CDR3. V was trimmed by 0 bases and J by 10 bases, leaving 9 bases between them. CDR3 nucleotide sequence: TGTGCCAGCAGTTACTCGTCCCGTGCAGCTTTCTTT. Protein: CASSYSSRAAFF.

This clonotype showed up just once. The chain recombines TRBV7-2 with TRBJ2-7; 8 bases align to TRBD1. Trimming removed 5 bases from V and 4 bases from J; junction bases left unmatched: 10. Per the germline V gene, CDR1 is SGHTA and CDR2 is FQGNSA. The CDR3 sequence is 15 residues long. The CDR3: CASSRTATGAYEQYF. The CDR3 nucleotides read TGTGCCAGCAGCCGCACGGCGACAGGGGCATACGAGCAGTACTTC.

This clonotype was seen at least ten times. The chain recombines TRBV6-1 with TRBJ2-2; TRBD2 aligns across 9 bases. Trimming removed 6 bases from V and 2 bases from J; junction bases left unmatched: 7. CDR1 and CDR2 (germline): MNHNS, SASEGT. This CDR3 region has 16 residues. The CDR3 nucleotides read TGTGCCAGCAGGCGATATAGCGGGGGAAACACCGGGGAGCTGTTTTTT. This codes for CASRRYSGGNTGELFF.

This clonotype has a count of ten or more. The chain links TRBV5-1 to TRBJ2-7; D is perhaps TRBD1 (6 bases). The CDR3 is made up of 15 amino acids. Germline V gives CDR1 SGHRS, CDR2 YFSETQ. The V end was cut by 2 bases, the J end by 0 bases, with 12 bases between. The CDR3 reads CASSLIGQTSYEQYF. The CDR3 nucleotides read TGCGCCAGCAGCTTAATCGGACAGACCTCCTACGAGCAGTACTTC.

This sequence joins TRBV12-3 or TRBV12-4 and TRBJ1-1, with D hard to call. The ends were cut back, 5 bases at V and 5 bases at J, with 9 bases in the middle. This CDR3 comprises 12 residues. The CDR3 coding sequence is TGTGCCAGCAGTGTCCACGGTACTGAAGCTTTCTTT. Translation: CASSVHGTEAFF.

This clonotype has only a few counts. The CDR3 nucleotides read TGTGCCACCAGTGATTCCGACAGGAACTATGGCTACACCTTC. Its translation is CATSDSDRNYGYTF. This chain links TRBV24-1 with TRBJ1-2; a weak D match, TRBD1 (6 bases). Trimming stripped 2 bases from V and 2 bases from J, with 8 bases between. Per germline, CDR1 KGHDR and CDR2 SFDVKD. The CDR3 is made up of 14 amino acids.